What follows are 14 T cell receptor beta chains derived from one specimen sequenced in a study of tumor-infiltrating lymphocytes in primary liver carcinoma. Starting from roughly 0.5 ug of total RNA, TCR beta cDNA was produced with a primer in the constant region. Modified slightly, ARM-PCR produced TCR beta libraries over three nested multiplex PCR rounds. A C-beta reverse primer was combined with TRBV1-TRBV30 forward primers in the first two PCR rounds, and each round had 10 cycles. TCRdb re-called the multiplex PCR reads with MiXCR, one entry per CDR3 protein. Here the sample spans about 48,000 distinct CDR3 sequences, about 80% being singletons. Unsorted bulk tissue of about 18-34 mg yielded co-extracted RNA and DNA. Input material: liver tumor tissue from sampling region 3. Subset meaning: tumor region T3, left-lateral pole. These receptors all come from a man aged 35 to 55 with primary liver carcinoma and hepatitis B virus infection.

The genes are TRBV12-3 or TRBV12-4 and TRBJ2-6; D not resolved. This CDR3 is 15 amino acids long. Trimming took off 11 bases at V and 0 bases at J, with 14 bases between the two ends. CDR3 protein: CACNSLDSGANVLTF. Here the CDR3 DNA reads TGTGCCTGCAATTCTCTTGACTCTGGGGCCAACGTCCTGACTTTC.

CDR3 sequence reads: CANSLQGAGNTIYF. The CDR3 bases are TGTGCCAACAGCCTACAGGGAGCAGGAAACACCATATATTTT. The V gene is TRBV12-3 or TRBV12-4, the J gene TRBJ1-3, with a weak D call TRBD1 (6 bases). This CDR3 contains 14 residues. The ends were cut back, 10 bases at V and 4 bases at J, with 17 bases in the middle.

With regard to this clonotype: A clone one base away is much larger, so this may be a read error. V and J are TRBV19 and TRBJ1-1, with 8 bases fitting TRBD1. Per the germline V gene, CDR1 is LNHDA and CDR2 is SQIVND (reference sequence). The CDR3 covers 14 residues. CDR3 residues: CVSRATGENTEAFF. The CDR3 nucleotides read TGTGTCAGTAGGGCGACAGGGGAAAACACTGAAGCTTTCTTT.

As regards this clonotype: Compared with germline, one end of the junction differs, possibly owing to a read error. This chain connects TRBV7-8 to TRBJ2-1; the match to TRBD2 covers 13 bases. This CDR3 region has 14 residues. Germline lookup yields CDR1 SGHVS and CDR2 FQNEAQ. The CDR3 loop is CARSSGLAGAEKFF. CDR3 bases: TGTGCCAGGAGCTCCGGACTAGCGGGAGCGGAGAAGTTCTTC.

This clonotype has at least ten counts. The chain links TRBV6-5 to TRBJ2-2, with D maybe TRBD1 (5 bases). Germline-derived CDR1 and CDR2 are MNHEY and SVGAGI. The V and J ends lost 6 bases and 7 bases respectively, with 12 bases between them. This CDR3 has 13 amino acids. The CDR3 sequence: CASRPDIGGELFF. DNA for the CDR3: TGTGCCAGCAGGCCGGACATAGGCGGGGAGCTGTTTTTT.

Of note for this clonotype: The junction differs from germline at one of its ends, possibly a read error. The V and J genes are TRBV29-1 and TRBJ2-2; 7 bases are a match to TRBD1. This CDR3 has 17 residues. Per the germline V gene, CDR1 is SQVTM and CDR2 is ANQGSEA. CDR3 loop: CSVLGFLGTANTGELIF. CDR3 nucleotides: TGCAGCGTCCTTGGCTTCCTCGGGACAGCGAACACCGGGGAGCTGATTTTT.

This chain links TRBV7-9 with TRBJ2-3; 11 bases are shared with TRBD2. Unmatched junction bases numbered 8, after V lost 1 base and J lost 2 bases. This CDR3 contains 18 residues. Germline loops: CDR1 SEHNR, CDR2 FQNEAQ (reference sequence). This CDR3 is CASSLGCSGRADTDTQYF. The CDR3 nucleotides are TGTGCCAGCAGCTTAGGCTGTAGCGGGAGGGCCGACACAGATACGCAGTATTTT.

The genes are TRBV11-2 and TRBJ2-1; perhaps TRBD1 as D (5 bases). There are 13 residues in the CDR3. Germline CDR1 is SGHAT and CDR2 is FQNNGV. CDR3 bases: TGTGATAGCAGCCCAAGGGGCCGGTCCGGGCAATTCTTC. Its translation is CDSSPRGRSGQFF.

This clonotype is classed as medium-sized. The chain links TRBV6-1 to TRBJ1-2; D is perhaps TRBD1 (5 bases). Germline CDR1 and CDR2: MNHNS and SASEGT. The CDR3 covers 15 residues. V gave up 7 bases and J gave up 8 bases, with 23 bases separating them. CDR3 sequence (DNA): TGTGCCAGCACCGAACCGGGACCGACGCGGGAAGGCTACACCTTC. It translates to CASTEPGPTREGYTF.

As DNA, the CDR3 is TGCGCCAGCAACCCACCGGGACTAGCGGTCCACGAGCAGTACTTC. Translation gives CASNPPGLAVHEQYF. The genes are TRBV4-1 and TRBJ2-7, with TRBD2 matching over 11 bases. The ends lost 7 bases at V and 5 bases at J; junction bases unmatched: 10. Germline V gives CDR1 MGHRA, CDR2 YSYEKL. CDR3 size: 15 residues.

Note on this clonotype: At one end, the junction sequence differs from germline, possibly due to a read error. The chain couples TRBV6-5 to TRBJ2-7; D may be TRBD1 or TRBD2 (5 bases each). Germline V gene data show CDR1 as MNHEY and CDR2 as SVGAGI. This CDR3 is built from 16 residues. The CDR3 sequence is CASSPEGQAAPYEHYF. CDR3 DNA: TGTGCCAGCAGTCCCGAAGGACAAGCGGCACCCTACGAGCATTACTTC.

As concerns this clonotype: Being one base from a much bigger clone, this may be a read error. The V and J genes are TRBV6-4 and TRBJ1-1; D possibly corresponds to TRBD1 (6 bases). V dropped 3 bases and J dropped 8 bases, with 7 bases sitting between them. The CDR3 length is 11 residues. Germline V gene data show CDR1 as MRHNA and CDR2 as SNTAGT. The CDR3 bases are TGTGCCAGCAGTGAGGGGGCCGAAGCTTTCTTT. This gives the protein CASSEGAEAFF.

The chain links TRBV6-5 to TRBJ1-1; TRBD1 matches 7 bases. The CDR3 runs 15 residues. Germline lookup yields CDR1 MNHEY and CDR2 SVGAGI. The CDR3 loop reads CANSSYRGLNTEAFF. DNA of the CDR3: TGTGCTAACAGTTCGTACAGGGGTCTGAACACTGAAGCTTTCTTT.

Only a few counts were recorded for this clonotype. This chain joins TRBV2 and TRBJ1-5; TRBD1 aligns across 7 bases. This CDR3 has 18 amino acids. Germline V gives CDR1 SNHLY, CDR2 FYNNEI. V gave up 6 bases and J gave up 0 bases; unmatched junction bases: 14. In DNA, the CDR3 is TGTGCCAGCAGCCTGACAGGGCTCAGAGGGTATAGCAATCAGCCCCAGCATTTT. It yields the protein CASSLTGLRGYSNQPQHF.